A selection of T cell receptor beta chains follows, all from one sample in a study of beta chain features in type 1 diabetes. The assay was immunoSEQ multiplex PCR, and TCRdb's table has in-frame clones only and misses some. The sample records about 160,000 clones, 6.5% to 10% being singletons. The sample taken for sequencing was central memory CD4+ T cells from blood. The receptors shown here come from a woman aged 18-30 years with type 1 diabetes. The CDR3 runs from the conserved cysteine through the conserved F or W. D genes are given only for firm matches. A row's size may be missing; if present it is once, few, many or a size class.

cdr3_nt: TGTGCCAGCAGCCCCCGGCCTGGACAGGGTAACAATGAGCAGTTCTTC
cdr3_aa: CASSPRPGQGNNEQFF
j_call: TRBJ2-1
d_call: TRBD1
clone_size: few
v_call: TRBV7-6

cdr3_nt: TGTGCCAGCAGTAGAACAGGGGATCGAAACACCATATATTTT
cdr3_aa: CASSRTGDRNTIYF
j_call: TRBJ1-3
d_call: TRBD1
clone_size: few
v_call: TRBV6-1

cdr3_nt: TGTGCCAGCAGCCCAGCGTTTGGAAAACTGTTTTTT
cdr3_aa: CASSPAFGKLFF
j_call: TRBJ1-4
d_call: NA
clone_size: few
v_call: TRBV4-2

cdr3_nt: TGTGCCAGCAGCTTGGGGACTAGCGGGGCCTACAATGAGCAGTTCTTC
cdr3_aa: CASSLGTSGAYNEQFF
j_call: TRBJ2-1
d_call: TRBD2
clone_size: NA
v_call: TRBV11-2

cdr3_nt: TGTGCCAGCAGTTTGAGTGGGAGGGCCGGTGAGCAGTTCTTC
cdr3_aa: CASSLSGRAGEQFF
j_call: TRBJ2-1
d_call: TRBD2
clone_size: few
v_call: TRBV28

cdr3_nt: TGTGCCAGCAGTGAAATAGGGACAGCGCAGTATTTT
cdr3_aa: CASSEIGTAQYF
j_call: TRBJ2-3
d_call: TRBD1
clone_size: NA
v_call: TRBV2

cdr3_nt: TGCGCCAGCACCCCTCCCCCCTACACCCTCGCGCGGGATACGCAGTATTTT
cdr3_aa: CASTPPPYTLARDTQYF
j_call: TRBJ2-3
d_call: NA
clone_size: NA
v_call: TRBV23-1

cdr3_nt: TGTGCCAGCAGCTTCGTAGGGGGACAGGACTTC
cdr3_aa: CASSFVGGQDF
j_call: TRBJ1-2
d_call: TRBD1
clone_size: NA
v_call: TRBV7-2

cdr3_nt: TGCAGCGCTGGACTAGTCCCGCCCCAAGAGACCCAGTACTTC
cdr3_aa: CSAGLVPPQETQYF
j_call: TRBJ2-5
d_call: TRBD2
clone_size: NA
v_call: TRBV29-1

cdr3_nt: TGTGCCTGGAGTGGAGGCGGAAATCAGCCCCAGCATTTT
cdr3_aa: CAWSGGGNQPQHF
j_call: TRBJ1-5
d_call: NA
clone_size: few
v_call: TRBV30

cdr3_nt: TGTGCCAGTAGGCGGGACAGGGTGGGGAATGAAGCTTTCTTT
cdr3_aa: CASRRDRVGNEAFF
j_call: TRBJ1-1
d_call: TRBD1
clone_size: few
v_call: TRBV19

cdr3_nt: TGTGCCAGCAGCCTAGGGAAGGGCGGGGGAAGCTCCTACGAGCAGTACTTC
cdr3_aa: CASSLGKGGGSSYEQYF
j_call: TRBJ2-7
d_call: TRBD2
clone_size: few
v_call: TRBV7-2

cdr3_nt: TGTGCCAGCAGCGCTATGTCCTACGAGCAGTACTTC
cdr3_aa: CASSAMSYEQYF
j_call: TRBJ2-7
d_call: NA
clone_size: few
v_call: TRBV5-8

cdr3_nt: TGTGCCAGCAGCTTGGTATATCGGACAGGGATCAATGAGCAGTTCTTC
cdr3_aa: CASSLVYRTGINEQFF
j_call: TRBJ2-1
d_call: TRBD1
clone_size: NA
v_call: TRBV5-6

cdr3_nt: TGTGCCAGTAGTCTGCGGGGGAGCTCCTACAATGAGCAGTTCTTC
cdr3_aa: CASSLRGSSYNEQFF
j_call: TRBJ2-1
d_call: TRBD2
clone_size: NA
v_call: TRBV19

cdr3_nt: TGCAGCGTTGATGCCGCGTTGGTGAACACTGAAGCTTTCTTT
cdr3_aa: CSVDAALVNTEAFF
j_call: TRBJ1-1
d_call: NA
clone_size: many
v_call: TRBV29-1

cdr3_nt: TGTGCCAGCAGTGAAGCGGACACGGTGGGAGAAAAACTGTTTTTT
cdr3_aa: CASSEADTVGEKLFF
j_call: TRBJ1-4
d_call: NA
clone_size: few
v_call: TRBV2

cdr3_nt: TGTGCCAGCAGCAAGGACAGGGCCTCCTACAATGAGCAGTTCTTC
cdr3_aa: CASSKDRASYNEQFF
j_call: TRBJ2-1
d_call: TRBD1
clone_size: NA
v_call: TRBV7-3

cdr3_nt: TGCGCCAGCAGCCAAGATAAGAGGAGCTCTGGGGCCAACGTCCTGACTTTC
cdr3_aa: CASSQDKRSSGANVLTF
j_call: TRBJ2-6
d_call: NA
clone_size: NA
v_call: TRBV4-3

cdr3_nt: TGTGCCAGCAGATGGGACAGCCAAGTGAACACTGAAGCTTTCTTT
cdr3_aa: CASRWDSQVNTEAFF
j_call: TRBJ1-1
d_call: TRBD1
clone_size: NA
v_call: TRBV2

cdr3_nt: TGTGCCAGCAGTCCCAACTGGGCCGGGGGAACTGAAGCTTTCTTT
cdr3_aa: CASSPNWAGGTEAFF
j_call: TRBJ1-1
d_call: NA
clone_size: NA
v_call: TRBV28

cdr3_nt: TGCAGCGTTGAAGGTTCCCGGCAGGGGACCGGGGAGCTGTTTTTT
cdr3_aa: CSVEGSRQGTGELFF
j_call: TRBJ2-2
d_call: NA
clone_size: NA
v_call: TRBV29-1

cdr3_nt: TGTGCCGTCGGAGTGACCCAGTACTTC
cdr3_aa: CAVGVTQYF
j_call: TRBJ2-5
d_call: NA
clone_size: few
v_call: TRBV6-1

cdr3_nt: TGTGCCGGACGACCAGACAGGGGGTATCACACCTTC
cdr3_aa: CAGRPDRGYHTF
j_call: TRBJ1-2
d_call: TRBD1
clone_size: few
v_call: TRBV2

cdr3_nt: TGTGCCAGCAGCCCCGACAGGGACCCCAATCAGCCCCAGCATTTT
cdr3_aa: CASSPDRDPNQPQHF
j_call: TRBJ1-5
d_call: TRBD1
clone_size: NA
v_call: TRBV7-8

cdr3_nt: TGTGCCAGCTCACCGATGGGGGGAAGCACCTACGAGCAGTACTTC
cdr3_aa: CASSPMGGSTYEQYF
j_call: TRBJ2-7
d_call: NA
clone_size: NA
v_call: TRBV18

cdr3_nt: TGCGCCAGCACCGTTAGCGGGGGAGACAACAATGAGCAGTTCTTC
cdr3_aa: CASTVSGGDNNEQFF
j_call: TRBJ2-1
d_call: TRBD2
clone_size: few
v_call: TRBV5-1

cdr3_nt: TGTGCCAGCAGCCGCGGGTCGACAGATACGCAGTATTTT
cdr3_aa: CASSRGSTDTQYF
j_call: TRBJ2-3
d_call: NA
clone_size: NA
v_call: TRBV7-3

cdr3_nt: TGTGCCAGCTCACCATATCCGGGGAAGAACAATCAGCCCCAGCATTTT
cdr3_aa: CASSPYPGKNNQPQHF
j_call: TRBJ1-5
d_call: NA
clone_size: NA
v_call: TRBV18

cdr3_nt: TGTGCCAGCAGTGCTGACAGGGCTGGGGCCAACGTCCTGACTTTC
cdr3_aa: CASSADRAGANVLTF
j_call: TRBJ2-6
d_call: TRBD1
clone_size: few
v_call: TRBV2

cdr3_nt: TGTGCCAGCCGACTAGCGGGACAAGAGACCCAGTACTTC
cdr3_aa: CASRLAGQETQYF
j_call: TRBJ2-5
d_call: TRBD2
clone_size: few
v_call: TRBV10-3

cdr3_nt: TGTGCCAGCAGCGTTACACAGACTGGAAACACCATATATTTT
cdr3_aa: CASSVTQTGNTIYF
j_call: TRBJ1-3
d_call: NA
clone_size: few
v_call: TRBV9

cdr3_nt: TGTGCCAGCAGCCCAGAAGGGAGGGGCTTTACAGATACGCAGTATTTT
cdr3_aa: CASSPEGRGFTDTQYF
j_call: TRBJ2-3
d_call: TRBD2
clone_size: NA
v_call: TRBV11-3

cdr3_nt: TGTGCCAGCACCCCACAGGGGGCTAATGAAAAACTGTTTTTT
cdr3_aa: CASTPQGANEKLFF
j_call: TRBJ1-4
d_call: TRBD1
clone_size: NA
v_call: TRBV25-1

cdr3_nt: TGTGCCAGCAGCCTTTTCGGACTAGCGGGAGGTAATGAGCAGTTCTTC
cdr3_aa: CASSLFGLAGGNEQFF
j_call: TRBJ2-1
d_call: TRBD2
clone_size: few
v_call: TRBV11-2

cdr3_nt: TGTGCCAGCAGCTCCCACAGGGGTGAGCAGTTCTTC
cdr3_aa: CASSSHRGEQFF
j_call: TRBJ2-1
d_call: TRBD1
clone_size: NA
v_call: TRBV7-2